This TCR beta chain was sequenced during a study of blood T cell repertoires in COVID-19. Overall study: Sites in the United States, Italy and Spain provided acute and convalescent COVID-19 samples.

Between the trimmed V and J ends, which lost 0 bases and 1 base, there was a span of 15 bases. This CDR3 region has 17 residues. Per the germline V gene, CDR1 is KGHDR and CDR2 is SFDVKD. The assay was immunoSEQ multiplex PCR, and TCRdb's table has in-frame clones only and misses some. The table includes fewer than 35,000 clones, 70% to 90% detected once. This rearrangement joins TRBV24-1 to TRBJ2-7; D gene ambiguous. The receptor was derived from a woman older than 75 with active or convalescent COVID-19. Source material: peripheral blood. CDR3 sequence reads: CATSDLQALKGSYEQYF. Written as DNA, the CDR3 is TGTGCCACCAGTGATTTGCAGGCCCTGAAAGGATCCTACGAGCAGTACTTC.